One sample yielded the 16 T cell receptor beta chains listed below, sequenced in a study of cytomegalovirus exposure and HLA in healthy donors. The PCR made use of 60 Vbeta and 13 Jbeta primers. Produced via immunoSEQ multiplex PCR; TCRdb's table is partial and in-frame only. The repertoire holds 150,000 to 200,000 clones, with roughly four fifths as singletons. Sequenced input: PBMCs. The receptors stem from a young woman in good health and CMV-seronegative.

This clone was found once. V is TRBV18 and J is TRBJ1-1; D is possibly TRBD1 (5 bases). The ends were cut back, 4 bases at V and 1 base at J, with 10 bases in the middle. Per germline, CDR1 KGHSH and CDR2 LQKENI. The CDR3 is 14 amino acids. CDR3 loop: CASSLIQENTEAFF. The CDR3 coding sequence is TGTGCCAGCTCACTTATACAGGAGAACACTGAAGCTTTCTTT. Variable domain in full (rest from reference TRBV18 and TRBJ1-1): NAGVMQNPRHLVRRRGQEARLRCSPMKGHSHVYWYRQLPEEGLKFMVYLQKENIIDESGMPKERFSAEFPKEGPSILRIQQVVRGDSAAYFCASSLIQENTEAFFGQGTRLTVV.

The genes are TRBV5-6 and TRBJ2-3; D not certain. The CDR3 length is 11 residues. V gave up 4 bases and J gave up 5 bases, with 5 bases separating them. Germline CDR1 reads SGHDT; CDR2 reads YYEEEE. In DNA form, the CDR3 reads TGTGCCAGCAGCAGAGGAGATACGCAGTATTTT. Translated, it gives CASSRGDTQYF.

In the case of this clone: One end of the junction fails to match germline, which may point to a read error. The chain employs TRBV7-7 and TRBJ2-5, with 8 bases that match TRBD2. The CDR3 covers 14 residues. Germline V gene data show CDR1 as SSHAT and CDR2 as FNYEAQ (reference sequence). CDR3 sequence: CASSPTSGQETQYF. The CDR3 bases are TGTGCTAGCAGCCCTACTAGCGGACAAGAGACCCAGTACTTC. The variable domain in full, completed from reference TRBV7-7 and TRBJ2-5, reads GAGVSQSPRYKVTKRGQDVTLRCDPISSHATLYWYQQALGQGPEFLTYFNYEAQPDKSGLPSDRFSAERPEGSISTLTIQRTEQRDSAMYRCASSPTSGQETQYFGPGTRLLVL.

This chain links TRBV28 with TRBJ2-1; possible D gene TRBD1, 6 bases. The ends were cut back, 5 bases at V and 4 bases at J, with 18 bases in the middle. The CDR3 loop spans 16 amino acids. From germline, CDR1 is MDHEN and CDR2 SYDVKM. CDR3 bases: TGTGCCAGCAGTCCTCCCCCGAGCGGACAGTACAATGAGCAGTTCTTC. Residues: CASSPPPSGQYNEQFF.

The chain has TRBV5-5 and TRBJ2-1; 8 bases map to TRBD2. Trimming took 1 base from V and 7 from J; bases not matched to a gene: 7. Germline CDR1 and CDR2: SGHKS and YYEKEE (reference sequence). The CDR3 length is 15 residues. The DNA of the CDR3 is TGTGCCAGCAGCTTGATAGCGGGGATTTCAAATGAGCAGTTCTTC. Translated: CASSLIAGISNEQFF.

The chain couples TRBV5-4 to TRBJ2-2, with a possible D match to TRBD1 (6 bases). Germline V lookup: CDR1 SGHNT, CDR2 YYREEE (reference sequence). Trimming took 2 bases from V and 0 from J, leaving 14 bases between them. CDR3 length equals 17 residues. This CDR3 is CASSLSLGATNTGELFF. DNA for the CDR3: TGTGCCAGCAGCTTATCATTGGGGGCAACGAACACCGGGGAGCTGTTTTTT.

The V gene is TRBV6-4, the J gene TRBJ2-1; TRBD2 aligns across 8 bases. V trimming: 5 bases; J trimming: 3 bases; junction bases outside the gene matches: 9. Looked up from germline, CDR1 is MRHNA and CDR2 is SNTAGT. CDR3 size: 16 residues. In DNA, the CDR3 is TGTGCCAGCAGTCAAATAGCGGGGAGAGGCTACAATGAGCAGTTCTTC. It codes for CASSQIAGRGYNEQFF.

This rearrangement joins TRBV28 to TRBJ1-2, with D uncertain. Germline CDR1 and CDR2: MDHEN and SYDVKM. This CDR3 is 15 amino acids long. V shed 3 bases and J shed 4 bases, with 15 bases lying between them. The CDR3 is CASSFHRAGGYGYTF. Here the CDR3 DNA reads TGTGCCAGCAGTTTCCACCGAGCGGGAGGCTATGGCTACACCTTC.

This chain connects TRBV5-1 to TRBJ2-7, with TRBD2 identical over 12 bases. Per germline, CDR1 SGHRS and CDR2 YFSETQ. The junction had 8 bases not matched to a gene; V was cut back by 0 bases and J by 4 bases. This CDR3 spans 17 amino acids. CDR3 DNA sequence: TGCGCCAGCAGCTTGGAGCTAGCGGGAGGGGAGAAGTACGAGCAGTACTTC. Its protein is CASSLELAGGEKYEQYF.

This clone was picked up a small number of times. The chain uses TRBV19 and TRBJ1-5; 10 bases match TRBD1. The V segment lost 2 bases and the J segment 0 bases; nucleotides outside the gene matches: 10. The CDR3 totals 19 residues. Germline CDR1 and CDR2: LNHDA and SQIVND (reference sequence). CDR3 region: CASSISWGQGTTSNQPQHF. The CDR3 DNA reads TGTGCCAGTAGTATAAGCTGGGGACAGGGGACGACTAGCAATCAGCCCCAGCATTTT. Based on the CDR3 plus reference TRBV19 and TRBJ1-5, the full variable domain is DGGITQSPKYLFRKEGQNVTLSCEQNLNHDAMYWYRQDPGQGLRLIYYSQIVNDFQKGDIAEGYSVSREKKESFPLTVTSAQKNPTAFYLCASSISWGQGTTSNQPQHFGDGTRLSIL.

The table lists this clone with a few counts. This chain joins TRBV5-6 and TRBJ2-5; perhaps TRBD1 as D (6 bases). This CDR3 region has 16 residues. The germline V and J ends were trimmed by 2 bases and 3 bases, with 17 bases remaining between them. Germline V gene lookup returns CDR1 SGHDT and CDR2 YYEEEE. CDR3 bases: TGTGCCAGCAGCTTACCACAAAGTTACAGGGAAGAGACCCAGTACTTC. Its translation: CASSLPQSYREETQYF.

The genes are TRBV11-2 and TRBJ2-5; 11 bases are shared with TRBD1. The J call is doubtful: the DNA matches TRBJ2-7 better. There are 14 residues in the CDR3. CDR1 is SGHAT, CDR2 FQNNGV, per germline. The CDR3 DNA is TGTGCCAGCAGCTTAGCGGGGACAGGGGGCGAGCAGTACTTC. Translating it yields CASSLAGTGGEQYF.

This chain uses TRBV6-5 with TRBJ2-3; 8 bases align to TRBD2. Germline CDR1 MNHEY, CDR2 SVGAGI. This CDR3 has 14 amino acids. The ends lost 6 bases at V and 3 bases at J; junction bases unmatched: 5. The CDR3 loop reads CASRHLAGTDTQYF. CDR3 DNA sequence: TGTGCCAGCAGACATCTAGCGGGTACAGATACGCAGTATTTT.

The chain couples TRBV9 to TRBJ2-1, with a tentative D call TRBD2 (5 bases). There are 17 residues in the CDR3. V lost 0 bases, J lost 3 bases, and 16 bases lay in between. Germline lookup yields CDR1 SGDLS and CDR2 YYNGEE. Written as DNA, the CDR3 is TGTGCCAGCAGCGTAGATGTGGCGGCGGGTAACTACAATGAGCAGTTCTTC. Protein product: CASSVDVAAGNYNEQFF. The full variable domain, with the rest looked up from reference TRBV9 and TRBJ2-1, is DSGVTQTPKHLITATGQRVTLRCSPRSGDLSVYWYQQSLDQGLQFLIQYYNGEERAKGNILERFSAQQFPDLHSELNLSSLELGDSALYFCASSVDVAAGNYNEQFFGPGTRLTVL.

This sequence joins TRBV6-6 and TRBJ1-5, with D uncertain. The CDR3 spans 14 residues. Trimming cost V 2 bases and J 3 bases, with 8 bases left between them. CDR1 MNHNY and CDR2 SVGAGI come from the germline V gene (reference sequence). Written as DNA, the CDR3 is TGTGCCAGCAGTTACGGGCAGCACAATCAGCCCCAGCATTTT. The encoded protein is CASSYGQHNQPQHF.

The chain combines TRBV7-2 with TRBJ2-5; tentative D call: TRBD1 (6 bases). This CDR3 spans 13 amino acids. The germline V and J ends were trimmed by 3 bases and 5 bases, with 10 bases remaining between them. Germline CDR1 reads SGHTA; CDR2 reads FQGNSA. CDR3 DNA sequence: TGTGCCAGCAGCTTCAGCAGGGGTGAGACCCAGTACTTC. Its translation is CASSFSRGETQYF. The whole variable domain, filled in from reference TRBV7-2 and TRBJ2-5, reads GAGVSQSPSNKVTEKGKDVELRCDPISGHTALYWYRQSLGQGLEFLIYFQGNSAPDKSGLPSDRFSAERTGGSVSTLTIQRTQQEDSAVYLCASSFSRGETQYFGPGTRLLVL.